The following is a T cell receptor (beta chain) sequence with its context. Germline CDR1 MDHEN, CDR2 SYDVKM. V was pared by 2 bases and J by 10 bases, with 15 bases of the junction left unmatched. There are 16 residues in the CDR3. This entry comes from a study of blood T cell repertoires in COVID-19. The assay was immunoSEQ multiplex PCR, and TCRdb's table has in-frame clones only and misses some. The table includes 150,000 or so clones, roughly 84% detected once. This chain joins TRBV28 and TRBJ1-1, with TRBD1 matching over 8 bases. The sample was PBMCs or T cells enriched from blood (not recorded which). The source of this sequence is a man between 65 and 80 years old who had been exposed to COVID-19. The CDR3 DNA reads as TGTGCCAGCAGTTTAAGTTTAGGGGCAGGGGGCGAGGGAGCTTTCTTT. Amino acids: CASSLSLGAGGEGAFF.